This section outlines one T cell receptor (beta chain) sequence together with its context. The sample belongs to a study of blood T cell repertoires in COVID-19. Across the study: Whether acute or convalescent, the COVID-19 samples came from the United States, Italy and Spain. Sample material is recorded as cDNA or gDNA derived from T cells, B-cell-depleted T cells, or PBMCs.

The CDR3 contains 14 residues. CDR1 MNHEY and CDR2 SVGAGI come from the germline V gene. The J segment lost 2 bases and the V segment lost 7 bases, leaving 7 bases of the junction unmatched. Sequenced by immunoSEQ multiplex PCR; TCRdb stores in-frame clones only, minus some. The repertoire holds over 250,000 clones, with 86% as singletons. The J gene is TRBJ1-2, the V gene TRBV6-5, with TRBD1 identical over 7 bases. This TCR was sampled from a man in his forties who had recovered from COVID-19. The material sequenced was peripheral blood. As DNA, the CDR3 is TGTGCCAGCACCCGACAGGGTGGGAACTATGGCTACACCTTC. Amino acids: CASTRQGGNYGYTF.